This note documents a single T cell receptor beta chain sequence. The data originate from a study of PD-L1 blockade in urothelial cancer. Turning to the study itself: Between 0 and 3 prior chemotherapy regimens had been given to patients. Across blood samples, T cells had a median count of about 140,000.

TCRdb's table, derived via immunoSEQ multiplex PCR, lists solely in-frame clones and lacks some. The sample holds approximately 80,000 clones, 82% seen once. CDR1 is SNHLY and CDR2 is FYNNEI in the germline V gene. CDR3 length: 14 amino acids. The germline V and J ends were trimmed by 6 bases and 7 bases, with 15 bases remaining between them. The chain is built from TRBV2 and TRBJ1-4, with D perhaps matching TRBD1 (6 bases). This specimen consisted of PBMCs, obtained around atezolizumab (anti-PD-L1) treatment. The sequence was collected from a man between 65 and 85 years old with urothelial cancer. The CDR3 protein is CASRGALAGEKLFF. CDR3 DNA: TGTGCCAGCAGGGGGGCCCTTGCGGGTGAAAAACTGTTTTTT.